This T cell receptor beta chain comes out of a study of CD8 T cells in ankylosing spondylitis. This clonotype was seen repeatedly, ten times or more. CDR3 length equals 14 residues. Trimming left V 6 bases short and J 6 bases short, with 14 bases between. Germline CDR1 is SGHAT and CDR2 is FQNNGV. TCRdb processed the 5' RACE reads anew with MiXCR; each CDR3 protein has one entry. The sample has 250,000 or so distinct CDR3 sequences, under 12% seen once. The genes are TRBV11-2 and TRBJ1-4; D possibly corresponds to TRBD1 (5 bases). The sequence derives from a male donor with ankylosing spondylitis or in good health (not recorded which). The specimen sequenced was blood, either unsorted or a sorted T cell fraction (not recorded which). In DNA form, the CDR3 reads TGTGCCAGCAGGGCCTGGGGGGGGGATGAAAAACTGTTTTTT. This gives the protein CASRAWGGDEKLFF.